This T cell receptor beta chain was found in a study of OX40 agonist ivuxolimab in advanced cancers. At the level of the study: Those enrolled were 80% to 85% male, with a mean age of about 66 years and ages from about 20 to 90. Study-wide points: The work left the antigen specificity of expanded peripheral T cells undetermined. Both CD4+ and CD8+ T cell populations in blood had undergone clonal expansion by week 6 at 0.1 to 3.0 mg/kg.

Data came from immunoSEQ multiplex PCR; TCRdb stores just in-frame clones and leaves some out. The table shows over 30,000 clones, with roughly 80% occurring only once. In its sample, this clone is medium-sized (0.01 to 0.1%). Its antigen is unidentified. CDR1 and CDR2 from the germline V gene are MGHRA and YSYEKL. The CDR3 contains 16 residues. V dropped 1 base and J dropped 4 bases, with 14 bases sitting between them. The sampling schedule covered blood at baseline, cycle 4 day 1, and cycle 7 day 1. The V call is TRBV4-1, the J call TRBJ1-5; D might be TRBD1 (5 bases). The receptor was isolated from an adult with an advanced solid tumor such as melanoma, head and neck, liver or kidney cancer. The sample in question was CD4+ or CD8+ T cells sorted from blood, obtained in a trial of the OX40 agonist ivuxolimab. Here the CDR3 reads CASSQGSRRENQPQHF. Written as DNA, the CDR3 is TGCGCCAGCAGCCAAGGAAGTCGCAGGGAAAATCAGCCCCAGCATTTT.